The 22 T cell receptor beta chains below all came from one sample that was sequenced in a study of monozygotic twins with inflammatory bowel disease. TCRdb reanalyzed the 5' RACE reads, giving one entry per CDR3 protein sequence and no DNA. The record lists 310,000 or so distinct CDR3 sequences, of which the ten most abundant hold roughly 2%. The specimen was blood. These receptors all come from a human donor with ulcerative colitis or Crohn's disease, or a healthy co-twin of an affected twin (not recorded which).

This chain uses TRBV28 with TRBJ2-1; TCRdb reports TRBD2, a call that lacks DNA to check it against. This CDR3 is built from 13 residues. From germline, CDR1 is MDHEN and CDR2 SYDVKM. CDR3 sequence: CASTLFQEGEQFF. The full variable domain, in which reference TRBV28 and TRBJ2-1 provide the parts outside the CDR3, is DVKVTQSSRYLVKRTGEKVFLECVQDMDHENMFWYRQDPGLGLRLIYFSYDVKMKEKGDIPEGYSVSREKKERFSLILESASTNQTSMYLCASTLFQEGEQFFGPGTRLTVL.

The chain combines TRBV5-5 with TRBJ2-2; the D call of TRBD2 rests on TCRdb alone, since no DNA is present to check it. CDR3 length equals 15 residues. In germline, CDR1 is SGHKS, CDR2 YYEKEE (reference sequence). CDR3 protein: CASSLLAGETGELFF.

This chain links TRBV10-3 with TRBJ2-5. In germline, CDR1 is ENHRY, CDR2 SYGVKD. The CDR3 has 16 residues. CDR3 sequence reads: CAISDPRGSSFETQYF.

The V call is TRBV5-6, the J call TRBJ2-7; TCRdb picks TRBD2, but there is no DNA to check that call. The germline V gene has CDR1 SGHDT and CDR2 YYEEEE. The CDR3 consists of 15 residues. This CDR3 reads CASSRTSGHTYEQYF.

CDR3 protein: CASNDRADTEAFF. The V gene is TRBV19, the J gene TRBJ1-1; TCRdb's D call, TRBD1, is unchecked because there is no DNA. Germline V gene lookup returns CDR1 LNHDA and CDR2 SQIVND (reference sequence). CDR3 length equals 13 residues.

CDR3 sequence: CASTEGGPYETQYF. The V and J genes are TRBV5-1 and TRBJ2-5; as DNA is missing, the TRBD1 call by TCRdb cannot be tested. Germline CDR1 and CDR2: SGHRS and YFSETQ. CDR3 size: 14 residues. The full variable domain, rest sourced from reference TRBV5-1 and TRBJ2-5, is KAGVTQTPRYLIKTRGQQVTLSCSPISGHRSVSWYQQTPGQGLQFLFEYFSETQRNKGNFPGRFSGRQFSNSRSEMNVSTLELGDSALYLCASTEGGPYETQYFGPGTRLLVL.

V and J are TRBV5-1 and TRBJ1-2; TCRdb's assignment of TRBD1 cannot be checked, as there is no DNA. This CDR3 is built from 13 residues. Germline V gives CDR1 SGHRS, CDR2 YFSETQ. This CDR3 is CASSASGTYGYTF.

The chain recombines TRBV9 with TRBJ2-1. The CDR3 runs to 16 residues. Germline loops: CDR1 SGDLS, CDR2 YYNGEE. The CDR3 here is CASSVSGHSSYNEQFF. Supplemented by reference TRBV9 and TRBJ2-1, the full variable domain reads DSGVTQTPKHLITATGQRVTLRCSPRSGDLSVYWYQQSLDQGLQFLIQYYNGEERAKGNILERFSAQQFPDLHSELNLSSLELGDSALYFCASSVSGHSSYNEQFFGPGTRLTVL.

The chain employs TRBV6-5 and TRBJ2-3. This CDR3 spans 13 amino acids. Germline CDR1 reads MNHEY; CDR2 reads SVGAGI. The CDR3 protein is CASSYGSYLPAVF.

V and J are TRBV6-2 or TRBV6-3 and TRBJ2-1; as DNA is missing, the TRBD2 call by TCRdb cannot be tested. There are 13 residues in the CDR3. Germline CDR1 reads MNHEY; CDR2 reads SVGEGT. CDR3 protein: CASSYRVANEQFF.

The chain couples TRBV20-1 to TRBJ2-3; TCRdb lists TRBD2, though no DNA is available to test this call. From germline, CDR1 is DFQATT and CDR2 SNEGSKA (reference sequence). CDR3 length: 14 amino acids. CDR3 loop: CSALTSGSTDTQYF.

This chain joins TRBV27 and TRBJ2-3; TCRdb names TRBD2, which stays unverified in the absence of DNA. Germline assignment: CDR1 MNHEY and CDR2 SMNVEV (reference sequence). This CDR3 is built from 16 residues. The CDR3 reads CASSYPPRLGTDTQYF.

The V call is TRBV28, the J call TRBJ2-1. The CDR3 loop spans 16 amino acids. The germline V gene encodes CDR1 MDHEN and CDR2 SYDVKM. This CDR3 reads CASSPYSGRLYNEQFF.

The gene calls are TRBV7-8 and TRBJ2-2; TCRdb outputs TRBD1, but without DNA this stays unchecked. Germline CDR1 SGHVS, CDR2 FQNEAQ. CDR3 length equals 18 residues. CDR3 sequence reads: CASSLSLSRTGSTGELFF. Based on the CDR3 plus reference TRBV7-8 and TRBJ2-2, the full variable domain is GAGVSQSPRYKVAKRGQDVALRCDPISGHVSLFWYQQALGQGPEFLTYFQNEAQLDKSGLPSDRFFAERPEGSVSTLKIQRTQQEDSAVYLCASSLSLSRTGSTGELFFGEGSRLTVL.

The chain couples TRBV9 to TRBJ2-3. This CDR3 spans 11 amino acids. CDR1 and CDR2 (germline): SGDLS, YYNGEE. The CDR3: CASSVQDTQYF. Supplemented by reference TRBV9 and TRBJ2-3, the full variable domain reads DSGVTQTPKHLITATGQRVTLRCSPRSGDLSVYWYQQSLDQGLQFLIQYYNGEERAKGNILERFSAQQFPDLHSELNLSSLELGDSALYFCASSVQDTQYFGPGTRLTVL.

The chain couples TRBV27 to TRBJ2-7; TCRdb names TRBD1, which stays unverified in the absence of DNA. Germline CDR1 and CDR2: MNHEY and SMNVEV (reference sequence). There are 15 residues in the CDR3. This CDR3 reads CASSHKGSPPNEQYF.

J is TRBJ1-6 and V is TRBV18. The CDR3 is 16 residues long. Germline V gene sequence: CDR1 KGHSH, CDR2 LQKENI. The CDR3 here is CASSPPAGGVGSPLHF.

The chain recombines TRBV11-2 with TRBJ2-7; without DNA, the TCRdb call of TRBD1 cannot be checked. Germline V lookup: CDR1 SGHAT, CDR2 FQNNGV. The CDR3 runs to 16 residues. The CDR3 sequence: CASSLDPNPYSYEQYF.

The CDR3 here is CASSEGSSYEQYF. The chain is built from TRBV25-1 and TRBJ2-7. CDR1 is MGHDK, CDR2 SYGVNS, per germline. This CDR3 spans 13 amino acids.

This chain joins TRBV15 and TRBJ1-1; TCRdb's D call, TRBD1, is unchecked because there is no DNA. This CDR3 spans 17 amino acids. From germline, CDR1 is LNHNV and CDR2 YYDKDF (reference sequence). CDR3 region: CATSRGTGSSRSTEAFF.

J is TRBJ2-7 and V is TRBV5-1. Germline loops: CDR1 SGHRS, CDR2 YFSETQ. The CDR3 runs 12 residues. CDR3 protein: CASSLSAVEQYF.

The chain couples TRBV10-3 to TRBJ1-2; TCRdb's assignment of TRBD1 cannot be checked, as there is no DNA. CDR3 length equals 15 residues. Germline V gene lookup returns CDR1 ENHRY and CDR2 SYGVKD. The CDR3 region is CAISQGQGRIHGYTF.